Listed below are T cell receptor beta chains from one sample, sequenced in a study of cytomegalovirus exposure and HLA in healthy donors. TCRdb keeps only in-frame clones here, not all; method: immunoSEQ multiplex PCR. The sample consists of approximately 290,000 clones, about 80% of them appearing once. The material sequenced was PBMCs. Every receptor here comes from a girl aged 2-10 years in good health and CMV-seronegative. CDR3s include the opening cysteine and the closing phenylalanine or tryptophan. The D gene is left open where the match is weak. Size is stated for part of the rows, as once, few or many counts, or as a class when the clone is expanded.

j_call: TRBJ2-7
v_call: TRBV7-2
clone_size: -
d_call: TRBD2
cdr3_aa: CASSLGSGKTYEQYF
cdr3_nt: TGTGCCAGCAGCTTAGGTAGCGGGAAAACCTACGAGCAGTACTTC

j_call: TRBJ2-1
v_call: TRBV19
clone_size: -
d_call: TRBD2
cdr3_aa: CASSQTSGDYNEQFF
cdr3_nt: TGTGCCAGTAGTCAGACTAGCGGGGACTACAATGAGCAGTTCTTC

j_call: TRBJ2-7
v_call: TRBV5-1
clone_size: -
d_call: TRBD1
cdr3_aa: CASSARGDRGVEQYF
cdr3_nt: TGCGCCAGCAGCGCACGGGGGGACAGGGGTGTTGAGCAGTACTTC

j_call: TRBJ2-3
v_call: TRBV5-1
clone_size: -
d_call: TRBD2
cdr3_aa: CASSLGPAGGTDTQYF
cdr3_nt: TGCGCCAGCAGCTTGGGGCCGGCGGGAGGAACAGATACGCAGTATTTT

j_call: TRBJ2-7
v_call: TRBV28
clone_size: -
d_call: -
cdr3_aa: CASSVNDEQYF
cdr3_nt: TGTGCCAGCAGTGTAAATGACGAGCAGTACTTC

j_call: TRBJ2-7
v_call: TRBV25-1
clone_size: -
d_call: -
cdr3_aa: CASSELGDHSGGYEQYF
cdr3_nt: TGTGCCAGCAGTGAATTGGGGGATCATAGCGGAGGCTACGAGCAGTACTTC

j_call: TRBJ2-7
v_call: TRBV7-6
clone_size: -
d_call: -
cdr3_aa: CASSSRYEQYF
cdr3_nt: TGTGCCAGCAGCTCGAGATACGAGCAGTACTTC

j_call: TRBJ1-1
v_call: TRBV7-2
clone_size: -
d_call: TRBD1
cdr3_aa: CASSHRGQDLSEAFF
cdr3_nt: TGTGCCAGCAGCCACAGGGGGCAAGACTTATCTGAAGCTTTCTTT

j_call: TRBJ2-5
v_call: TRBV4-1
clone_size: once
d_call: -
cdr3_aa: CASSQVPEEETQYF
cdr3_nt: TGCGCCAGCAGCCAAGTTCCTGAGGAAGAGACCCAGTACTTC

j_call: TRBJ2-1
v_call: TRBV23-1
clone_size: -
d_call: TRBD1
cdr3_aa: CASRTGDLFF
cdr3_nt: TGCGCCAGCAGGACAGGGGACTTGTTCTTC

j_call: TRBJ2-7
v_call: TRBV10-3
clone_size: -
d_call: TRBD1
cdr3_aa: CAISDRGEQYF
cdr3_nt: TGTGCCATCAGTGACAGGGGGGAGCAGTACTTC

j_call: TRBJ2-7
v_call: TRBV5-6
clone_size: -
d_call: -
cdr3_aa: CASSLVDSRFSYEQYF
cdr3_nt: TGTGCCAGCAGCTTGGTGGACAGTCGATTCTCCTACGAGCAGTACTTC

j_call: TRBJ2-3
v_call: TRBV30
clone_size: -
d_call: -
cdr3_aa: CAWSPIRDTQYF
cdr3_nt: TGTGCCTGGAGCCCCATTCGGGATACGCAGTATTTT

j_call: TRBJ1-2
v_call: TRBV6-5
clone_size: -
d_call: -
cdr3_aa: CASSYPPDRLNYGYTF
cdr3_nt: TGTGCCAGCAGTTACCCGCCCGACAGGTTGAACTATGGCTACACCTTC

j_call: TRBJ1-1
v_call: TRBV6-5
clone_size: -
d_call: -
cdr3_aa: CASSPRRGWFTEAFF
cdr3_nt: TGTGCCAGCAGCCCTAGGCGGGGCTGGTTCACTGAAGCTTTCTTT

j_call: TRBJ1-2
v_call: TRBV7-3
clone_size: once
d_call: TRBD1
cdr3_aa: CASSQDRDTGGYTF
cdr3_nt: TGTGCCAGCAGCCAGGACAGGGATACGGGTGGCTACACCTTC

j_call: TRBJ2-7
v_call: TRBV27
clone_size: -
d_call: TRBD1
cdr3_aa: CASSFRGQNYEQYF
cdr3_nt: TGTGCCAGCAGTTTTCGGGGACAGAACTACGAGCAGTACTTC

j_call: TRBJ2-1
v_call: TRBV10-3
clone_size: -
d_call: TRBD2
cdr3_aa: CAISESKGGTSGRDNEQFF
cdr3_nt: TGTGCCATCAGTGAGTCGAAGGGGGGGACTAGCGGGAGGGACAATGAGCAGTTCTTC

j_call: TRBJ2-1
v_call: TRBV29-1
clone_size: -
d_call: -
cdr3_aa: CSGGIDEQFF
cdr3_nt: TGCAGCGGAGGGATCGATGAGCAGTTCTTC

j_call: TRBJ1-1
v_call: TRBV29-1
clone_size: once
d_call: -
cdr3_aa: CSVGLTMNTEAFF
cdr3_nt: TGCAGCGTTGGACTGACCATGAACACTGAAGCTTTCTTT

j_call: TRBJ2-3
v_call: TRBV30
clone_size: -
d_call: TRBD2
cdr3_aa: CAWSGRTSGVRDTQYF
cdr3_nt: TGTGCCTGGAGTGGAAGGACTAGCGGGGTAAGGGATACGCAGTATTTT

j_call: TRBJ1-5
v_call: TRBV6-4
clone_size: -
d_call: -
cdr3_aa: CASSEVAAPNQPQHF
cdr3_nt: TGTGCCAGCAGTGAAGTGGCAGCGCCCAATCAGCCCCAGCATTTT

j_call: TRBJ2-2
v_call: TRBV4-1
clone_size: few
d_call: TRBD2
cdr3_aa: CASSSQPGLGNTGELFF
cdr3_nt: TGCGCCAGCAGCTCTCAACCGGGACTAGGGAACACCGGGGAGCTGTTTTTT

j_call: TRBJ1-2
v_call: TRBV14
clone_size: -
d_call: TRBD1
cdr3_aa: CASSQTTRTGRRKNGYTF
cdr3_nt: TGTGCCAGCAGCCAGACAACGCGGACAGGGCGGCGTAAAAATGGCTACACCTTC

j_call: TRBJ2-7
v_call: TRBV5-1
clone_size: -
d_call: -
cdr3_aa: CASSRARVATSYEQYF
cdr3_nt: TGCGCCAGCAGCAGGGCCAGGGTGGCGACATCCTACGAGCAGTACTTC

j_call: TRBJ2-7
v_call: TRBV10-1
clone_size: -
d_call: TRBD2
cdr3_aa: CASSDRSGRAFNPREQYF
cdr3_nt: TGCGCCAGCAGTGATCGGAGCGGGAGGGCCTTTAACCCCCGCGAGCAGTACTTC

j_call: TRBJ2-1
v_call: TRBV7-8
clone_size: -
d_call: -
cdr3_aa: CASSSTLYHYNEQFF
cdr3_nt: TGTGCCAGCAGTTCAACTCTTTACCACTACAATGAGCAGTTCTTC

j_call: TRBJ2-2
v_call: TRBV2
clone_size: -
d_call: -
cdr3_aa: CASSRLVTGELFF
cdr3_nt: TGTGCCAGCAGTAGACTAGTTACCGGGGAGCTGTTTTTT

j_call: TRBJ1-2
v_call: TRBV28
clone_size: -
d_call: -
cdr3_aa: CASKGTTPYYGYTF
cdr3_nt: TGTGCCAGCAAGGGGACAACCCCTTACTATGGCTACACCTTC

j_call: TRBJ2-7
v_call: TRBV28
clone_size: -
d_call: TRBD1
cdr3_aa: CASIPTLRTGTTRQYF
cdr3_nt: TGTGCCAGCATTCCGACCCTCCGGACAGGGACCACTCGGCAGTACTTC

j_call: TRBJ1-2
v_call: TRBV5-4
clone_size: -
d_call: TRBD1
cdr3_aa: CASSLGGTGALFGYGYTF
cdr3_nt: TGTGCCAGCAGCTTGGGGGGGACAGGGGCGTTGTTTGGCTATGGCTACACCTTC

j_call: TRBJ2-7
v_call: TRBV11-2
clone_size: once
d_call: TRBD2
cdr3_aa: CASSLSGSSYEQYF
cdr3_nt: TGTGCCAGCAGCTTAAGCGGGAGCTCCTACGAGCAGTACTTC

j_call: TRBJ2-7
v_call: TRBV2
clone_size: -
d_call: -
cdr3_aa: CASSPPGAGPSSYEQYF
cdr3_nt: TGTGCCAGCTCTCCTCCCGGGGCGGGACCCTCCTCCTACGAGCAGTACTTC

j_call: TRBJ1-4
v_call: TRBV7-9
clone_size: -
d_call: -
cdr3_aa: CASSESGRGANEKLFF
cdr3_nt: TGTGCCAGCAGCGAAAGTGGCAGGGGCGCTAATGAAAAACTGTTTTTT

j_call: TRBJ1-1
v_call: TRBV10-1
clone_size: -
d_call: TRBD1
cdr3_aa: CASSEARTGANTEAFF
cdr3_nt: TGCGCCAGCAGTGAGGCGAGGACAGGGGCGAACACTGAAGCTTTCTTT

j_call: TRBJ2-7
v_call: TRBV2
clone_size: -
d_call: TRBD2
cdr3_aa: CASNGLAGVRAEQYF
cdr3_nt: TGTGCCAGCAACGGACTAGCGGGAGTAAGGGCCGAGCAGTACTTC

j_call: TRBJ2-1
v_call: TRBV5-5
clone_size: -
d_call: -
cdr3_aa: CASSLGSGMYNEQFF
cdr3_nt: TGTGCCAGCAGCCTAGGATCGGGAATGTACAATGAGCAGTTCTTC

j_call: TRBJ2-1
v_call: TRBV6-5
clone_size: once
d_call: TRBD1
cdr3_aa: CASSLGQYNEQFF
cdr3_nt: TGTGCCAGCAGTTTGGGACAGTACAATGAGCAGTTCTTC

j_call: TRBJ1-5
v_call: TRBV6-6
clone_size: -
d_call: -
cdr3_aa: CASSLRGRGYNQPQHF
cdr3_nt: TGTGCCAGCAGTCTGAGAGGGAGAGGCTACAATCAGCCCCAGCATTTT

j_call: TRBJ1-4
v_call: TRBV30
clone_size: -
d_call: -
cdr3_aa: CVHWDKLNEKLFF
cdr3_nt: TGTGTACACTGGGACAAGCTGAATGAAAAACTGTTTTTT

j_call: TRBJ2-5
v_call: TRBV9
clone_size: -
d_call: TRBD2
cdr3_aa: CASSAGTSQETQYF
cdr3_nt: TGTGCCAGCAGCGCCGGGACTAGCCAAGAGACCCAGTACTTC

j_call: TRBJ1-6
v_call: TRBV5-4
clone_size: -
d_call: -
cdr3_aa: CASSLLGGTYNSPLHF
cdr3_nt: TGTGCCAGCAGCTTGTTGGGGGGAACCTATAATTCACCCCTCCACTTT

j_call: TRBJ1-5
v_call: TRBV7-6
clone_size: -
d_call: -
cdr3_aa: CASSLIGLNQPQHF
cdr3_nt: TGTGCCAGCAGCTTAATTGGGCTAAATCAGCCCCAGCATTTT

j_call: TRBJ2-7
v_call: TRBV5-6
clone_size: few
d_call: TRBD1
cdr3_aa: CASSLFDRDEQYF
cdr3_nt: TGTGCCAGCAGCTTATTCGACAGGGACGAGCAGTACTTC

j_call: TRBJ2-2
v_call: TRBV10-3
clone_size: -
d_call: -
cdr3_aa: CAIRGAGSTGELFF
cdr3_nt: TGTGCCATCAGAGGTGCGGGTAGCACCGGGGAGCTGTTTTTT

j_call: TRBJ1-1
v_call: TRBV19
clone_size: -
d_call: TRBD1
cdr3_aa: CASSQTGPGEAFF
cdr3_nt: TGTGCCAGTAGTCAGACAGGGCCAGGGGAAGCTTTCTTT

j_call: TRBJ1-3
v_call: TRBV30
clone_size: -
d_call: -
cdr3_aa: CAWVSSGNTIYF
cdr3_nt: TGTGCCTGGGTTAGCTCTGGAAACACCATATATTTT

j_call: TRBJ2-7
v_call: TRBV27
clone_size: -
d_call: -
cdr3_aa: CASSLSGRNEQYF
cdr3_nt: TGTGCCAGCAGTTTATCGGGCAGAAACGAGCAGTACTTC

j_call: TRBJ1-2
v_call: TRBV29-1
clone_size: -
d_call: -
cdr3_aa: CSVEIDSYGYTF
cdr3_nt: TGCAGCGTTGAAATTGACAGCTATGGCTACACCTTC